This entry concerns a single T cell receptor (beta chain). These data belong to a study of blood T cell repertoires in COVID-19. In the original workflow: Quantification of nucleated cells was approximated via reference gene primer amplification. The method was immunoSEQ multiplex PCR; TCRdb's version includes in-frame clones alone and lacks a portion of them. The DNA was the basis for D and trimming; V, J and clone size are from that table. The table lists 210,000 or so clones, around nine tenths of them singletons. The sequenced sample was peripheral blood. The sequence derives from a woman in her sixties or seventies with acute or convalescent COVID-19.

CDR3 nucleotides: TGTGCCAGCAGCTTGGACCTAGCGGGGGGAAAGACCCAGTACTTC. It is translated as CASSLDLAGGKTQYF. The chain joins TRBV5-4 to TRBJ2-5; 11 positions match TRBD2. Germline lookup yields CDR1 SGHNT and CDR2 YYREEE (reference sequence). The J segment lost 6 bases and the V segment lost 0 bases, leaving 4 bases of the junction unmatched. This CDR3 has 15 residues. The full variable domain, its missing parts supplied by reference TRBV5-4 and TRBJ2-5, is ETGVTQSPTHLIKTRGQQVTLRCSSQSGHNTVSWYQQALGQGPQFIFQYYREEENGRGNFPPRFSGLQFPNYSSELNVNALELDDSALYLCASSLDLAGGKTQYFGPGTRLLVL.